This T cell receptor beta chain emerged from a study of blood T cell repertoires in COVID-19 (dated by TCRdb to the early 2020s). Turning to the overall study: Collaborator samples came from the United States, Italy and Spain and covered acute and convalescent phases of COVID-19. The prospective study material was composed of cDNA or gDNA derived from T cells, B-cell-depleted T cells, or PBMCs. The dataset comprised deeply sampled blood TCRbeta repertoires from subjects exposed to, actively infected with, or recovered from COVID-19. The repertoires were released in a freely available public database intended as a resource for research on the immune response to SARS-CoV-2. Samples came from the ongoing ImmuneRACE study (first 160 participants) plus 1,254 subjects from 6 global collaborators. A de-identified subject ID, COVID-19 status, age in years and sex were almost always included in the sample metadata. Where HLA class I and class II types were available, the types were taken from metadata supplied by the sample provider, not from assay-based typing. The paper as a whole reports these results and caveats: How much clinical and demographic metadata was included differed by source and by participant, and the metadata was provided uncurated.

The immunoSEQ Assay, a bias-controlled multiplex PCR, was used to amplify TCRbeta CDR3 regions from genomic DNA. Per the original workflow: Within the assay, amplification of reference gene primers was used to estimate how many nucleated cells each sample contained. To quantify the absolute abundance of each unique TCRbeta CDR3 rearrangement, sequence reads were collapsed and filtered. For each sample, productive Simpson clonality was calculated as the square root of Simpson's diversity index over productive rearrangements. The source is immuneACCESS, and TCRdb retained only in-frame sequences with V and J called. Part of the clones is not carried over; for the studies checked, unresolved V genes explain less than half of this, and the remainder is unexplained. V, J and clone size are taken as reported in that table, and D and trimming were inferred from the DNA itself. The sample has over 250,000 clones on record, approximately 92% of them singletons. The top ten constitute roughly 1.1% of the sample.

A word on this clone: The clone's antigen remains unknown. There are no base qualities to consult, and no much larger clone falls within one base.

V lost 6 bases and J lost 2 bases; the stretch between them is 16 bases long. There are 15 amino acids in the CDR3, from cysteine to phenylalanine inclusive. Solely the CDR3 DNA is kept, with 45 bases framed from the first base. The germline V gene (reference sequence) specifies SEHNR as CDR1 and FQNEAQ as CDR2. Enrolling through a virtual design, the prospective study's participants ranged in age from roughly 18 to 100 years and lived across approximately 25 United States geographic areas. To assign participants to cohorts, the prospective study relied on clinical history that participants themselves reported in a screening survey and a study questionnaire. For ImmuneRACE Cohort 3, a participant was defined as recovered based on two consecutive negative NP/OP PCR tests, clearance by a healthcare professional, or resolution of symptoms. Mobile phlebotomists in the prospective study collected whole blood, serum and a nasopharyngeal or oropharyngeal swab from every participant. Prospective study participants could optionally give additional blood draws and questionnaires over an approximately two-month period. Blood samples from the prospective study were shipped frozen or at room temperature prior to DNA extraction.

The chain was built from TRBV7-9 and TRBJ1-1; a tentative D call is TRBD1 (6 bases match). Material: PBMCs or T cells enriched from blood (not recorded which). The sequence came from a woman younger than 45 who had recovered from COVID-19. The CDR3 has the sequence CASRTVGGRNTEAFF. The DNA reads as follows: TGTGCCAGCAGGACTGTCGGGGGGCGAAACACTGAAGCTTTCTTT.